A selection of T cell receptor beta chains follows, all from one sample in a study of CD8+ T cells in alopecia areata. Repertoires were generated with immunoSEQ multiplex PCR, while TCRdb's copy carries only in-frame clones and drops some. The sample comprises 150,000 or so clones, about 87% of which are singletons, and around 15% rests with the top ten. Sample: CD8+ T cells sorted from blood, taken at week 0. Source of these receptors: a human donor with alopecia areata. Each CDR3 is given with its conserved first and last residue. The order of the fields is D gene, J gene, clone size, V gene, CDR3 protein, CDR3 DNA. The D gene is left open where the match is weak. Rows give clone size only sometimes, using once, few, many, or a class for an expanded clone.

- | TRBJ2-3 | - | TRBV2 | CASAVRGGGTDTQYF | TGTGCCAGCGCCGTACGCGGAGGGGGCACAGATACGCAGTATTTT
TRBD1 | TRBJ2-7 | once | TRBV9 | CASSGTGAEQYF | TGTGCCAGCAGCGGGACAGGGGCCGAGCAGTACTTC
TRBD1 | TRBJ2-7 | once | TRBV6-5 | CASSYSGTEYEQYF | TGTGCCAGCAGTTACTCCGGGACAGAGTACGAGCAGTACTTC
- | TRBJ2-7 | - | TRBV13 | CASSRGGERDYEQYF | TGTGCCAGCAGCCGTGGTGGGGAACGGGACTACGAGCAGTACTTC
- | TRBJ2-7 | once | TRBV27 | CASSLGNSYEQYF | TGTGCCAGCAGTTTGGGGAACTCCTACGAGCAGTACTTC
TRBD1 | TRBJ1-1 | - | TRBV5-1 | CASSSGQGYTEAFF | TGCGCCAGCAGCTCAGGACAGGGGTACACTGAAGCTTTCTTT
- | TRBJ2-7 | - | TRBV7-9 | CASSLGAETSYEQYF | TGTGCCAGCAGCTTAGGAGCGGAAACCTCCTACGAGCAGTACTTC
- | TRBJ2-2 | few | TRBV27 | CASSFLGNTGELFF | TGTGCCAGCAGTTTCCTGGGAAACACCGGGGAGCTGTTTTTT
- | TRBJ2-5 | - | TRBV27 | CATAPLGVMETQYF | TGTGCCACCGCCCCCTTGGGTGTTATGGAGACCCAGTACTTC
TRBD2 | TRBJ2-5 | - | TRBV7-6 | CASSLEMASGRRVEEETQYF | TGTGCCAGCAGCTTAGAGATGGCTAGCGGGAGGAGGGTCGAAGAGGAGACCCAGTACTTC
- | TRBJ2-2 | once | TRBV29-1 | CSITLGTGELFF | TGCAGCATTACCCTGGGCACCGGGGAGCTGTTTTTT
TRBD2 | TRBJ2-7 | - | TRBV29-1 | CSVEYRASGTSYEQYF | TGCAGCGTTGAATATCGCGCTAGCGGGACCTCCTACGAGCAGTACTTC
- | TRBJ1-6 | - | TRBV6-1 | CASSEGNSPLHF | TGTGCCAGCAGTGAAGGTAATTCACCCCTCCACTTT
TRBD1 | TRBJ2-1 | - | TRBV2 | CASRPKPGQGPNEQFF | TGTGCCAGCAGACCAAAACCGGGACAGGGGCCCAATGAGCAGTTCTTC
- | TRBJ2-2 | - | TRBV9 | CASSVGDEYTGELFF | TGTGCCAGCAGCGTAGGGGACGAGTACACCGGGGAGCTGTTTTTT
TRBD2 | TRBJ2-2 | - | TRBV7-2 | CASSLFLAGGVRELFF | TGTGCCAGCAGCTTGTTTCTAGCGGGGGGTGTCAGGGAGCTGTTTTTT
TRBD1 | TRBJ2-1 | - | TRBV15 | CATSRDRGRLNEQFF | TGTGCCACCAGCAGAGACAGGGGGCGACTAAATGAGCAGTTCTTC
- | TRBJ2-7 | - | TRBV5-5 | CASSPYVALQLYEQYF | TGTGCCAGCAGCCCATACGTGGCGCTACAGCTCTACGAGCAGTACTTC
- | TRBJ2-7 | - | TRBV19 | CASSPRYSSEQYF | TGTGCCAGTAGCCCTCGTTATAGTTCCGAGCAGTACTTC
- | TRBJ2-7 | - | TRBV19 | CASGDSSYEQYF | TGTGCCAGCGGAGACAGCTCCTACGAGCAGTACTTC
- | TRBJ2-3 | - | TRBV5-1 | CASSLVQGLNDTQYF | TGCGCCAGCAGCTTGGTACAGGGTTTGAACGATACGCAGTATTTT
- | TRBJ2-1 | - | TRBV19 | CASHRGTPLPQSSYNEQFF | TGTGCCAGCCATCGCGGGACTCCCCTCCCCCAAAGCTCCTACAATGAGCAGTTCTTC
- | TRBJ2-7 | - | TRBV7-2 | CASSLFDKYEQYF | TGTGCCAGCAGCTTATTCGATAAGTACGAGCAGTACTTC
TRBD2 | TRBJ2-7 | - | TRBV7-9 | CASSASGRSSYEQYF | TGTGCCAGCAGCGCTAGCGGGAGAAGCTCCTACGAGCAGTACTTC
- | TRBJ1-2 | - | TRBV6-1 | CASGGNYGYTF | TGTGCCAGCGGGGGGAACTATGGCTACACCTTC
- | TRBJ2-7 | - | TRBV6-5 | CASSYSKAPNEQYF | TGTGCCAGCAGTTACTCTAAAGCGCCCAACGAGCAGTACTTC
- | TRBJ2-7 | - | TRBV29-1 | CSVVGISYEQYF | TGCAGCGTTGTAGGGATCTCCTACGAGCAGTACTTC
TRBD1 | TRBJ1-5 | once | TRBV7-9 | CASSVSTGQLNQPQHF | TGTGCCAGCAGCGTTAGTACGGGACAGCTGAATCAGCCCCAGCATTTT
TRBD1 | TRBJ2-5 | - | TRBV7-3 | CASSMTGGEETQYF | TGTGCCAGCAGCATGACAGGGGGAGAAGAGACCCAGTACTTC
- | TRBJ2-7 | - | TRBV7-6 | CASSFGQTYEQYF | TGTGCCAGCAGCTTCGGACAGACCTACGAGCAGTACTTC
- | TRBJ2-2 | once | TRBV27 | CASSLSVAANTGELFF | TGTGCCAGCAGTTTATCAGTTGCCGCGAACACCGGGGAGCTGTTTTTT
- | TRBJ2-5 | - | TRBV5-4 | CASSPGQQYQETQYF | TGTGCCAGCAGTCCCGGACAGCAATACCAAGAGACCCAGTACTTC
- | TRBJ2-1 | - | TRBV5-4 | CASSRLPADSYNEQFF | TGTGCCAGCAGCCGGCTGCCAGCGGATTCCTACAATGAGCAGTTCTTC
- | TRBJ2-1 | - | TRBV10-3 | CAISESSDEQFF | TGTGCCATCAGTGAGTCCTCAGATGAGCAGTTCTTC
TRBD2 | TRBJ2-3 | - | TRBV29-1 | CSVEGGLAGGYSSTDTQYF | TGCAGCGTTGAAGGCGGACTAGCGGGAGGATACTCTAGCACAGATACGCAGTATTTT
TRBD2 | TRBJ2-7 | few | TRBV29-1 | CSVEGLAEAEQYF | TGCAGCGTTGAGGGACTAGCGGAGGCTGAGCAGTACTTC
TRBD1 | TRBJ2-7 | - | TRBV29-1 | CSVDLLGQGASYEQYF | TGCAGCGTTGACCTCCTTGGACAGGGGGCCTCCTACGAGCAGTACTTC
- | TRBJ2-3 | few | TRBV2 | CASSTTDTQYF | TGTGCCAGCAGCACCACAGATACGCAGTATTTT
- | TRBJ2-7 | - | TRBV4-3 | CASSQVADTYEQYF | TGCGCCAGCAGCCAAGTGGCGGATACCTACGAGCAGTACTTC
- | TRBJ1-3 | - | TRBV30 | CASESPGNTIYF | TGTGCCTCTGAGAGTCCCGGAAACACCATATATTTT
TRBD1 | TRBJ2-7 | once | TRBV6-1 | CASSAGTGHLSSYEQYF | TGTGCCAGCAGTGCGGGGACAGGCCACCTTTCTTCCTACGAGCAGTACTTC
- | TRBJ2-2 | - | TRBV30 | CAWSSGQVLTGELFF | TGTGCCTGGAGTTCTGGGCAGGTCCTCACCGGGGAGCTGTTTTTT
TRBD2 | TRBJ2-3 | few | TRBV6-5 | CASSLHGRDTQYF | TGTGCCAGCAGTTTACACGGGAGGGATACGCAGTATTTT
- | TRBJ2-1 | - | TRBV11-2 | CASTFSGTYNEQFF | TGTGCCAGCACCTTTAGCGGCACCTACAATGAGCAGTTCTTC
TRBD1 | TRBJ1-2 | - | TRBV6-1 | CASSDWTGSKNYGYTF | TGTGCCAGCAGTGATTGGACAGGGAGTAAAAACTATGGCTACACCTTC
TRBD1 | TRBJ1-1 | - | TRBV27 | CASSSGQEAFF | TGTGCCAGCAGTTCGGGACAGGAAGCTTTCTTT
- | TRBJ1-1 | - | TRBV28 | CASSSSDSLLFF | TGTGCCAGCAGTTCATCGGACAGCCTGCTATTCTTT
TRBD1 | TRBJ1-1 | - | TRBV7-8 | CASSFRWDRETEAFF | TGTGCCAGCAGCTTCCGCTGGGACAGGGAGACTGAAGCTTTCTTT
TRBD2 | TRBJ2-1 | - | TRBV27 | CASSSAGGSKDNEQFF | TGTGCCAGCAGTTCTGCGGGAGGGAGTAAGGACAATGAGCAGTTCTTC
TRBD2 | TRBJ2-7 | - | TRBV6-5 | CASRYSRGGYEQYF | TGTGCCAGCAGATACTCTCGGGGGGGGTACGAGCAGTACTTC
- | TRBJ1-2 | - | TRBV7-4 | CASSRRQGYGYTF | TGTGCCAGCAGCCGACGACAAGGCTATGGCTACACCTTC
- | TRBJ2-1 | - | TRBV6-5 | CASSYRQNYNEQFF | TGTGCCAGCAGTTATCGGCAAAACTACAATGAGCAGTTCTTC
- | TRBJ2-3 | - | TRBV30 | CAWSVLLGVEQYF | TGTGCCTGGAGTGTACTCTTAGGGGTAGAGCAGTATTTT
- | TRBJ1-4 | once | TRBV2 | CASSDAEKLFF | TGTGCCAGCAGTGACGCAGAAAAACTGTTTTTT
- | TRBJ2-7 | - | TRBV7-9 | CASSSRTKIYEQYF | TGTGCCAGCAGCAGTCGGACCAAGATCTACGAGCAGTACTTC
- | TRBJ2-7 | - | TRBV2 | CASSVKVGDLSYEQYF | TGTGCCAGCAGTGTAAAAGTTGGGGATCTCTCCTACGAGCAGTACTTC
TRBD1 | TRBJ1-2 | - | TRBV7-9 | CASSSGQDPSNYGYTF | TGTGCCAGCAGCTCGGGACAGGATCCATCTAACTATGGCTACACCTTC
TRBD2 | TRBJ2-7 | - | TRBV10-3 | CAISDGLADYEQYF | TGTGCCATCAGTGACGGACTAGCGGACTACGAGCAGTACTTC
TRBD1 | TRBJ1-5 | once | TRBV18 | CASSQTVTGWDQPQHF | TGTGCCAGCTCACAAACCGTGACAGGGTGGGATCAGCCCCAGCATTTT
- | TRBJ2-2 | - | TRBV25-1 | CASSESVSGYANTGELFF | TGTGCCAGCAGTGAATCAGTGTCGGGGTACGCGAACACCGGGGAGCTGTTTTTT